The 24 T cell receptor beta chains below were found in one sample sequenced in a study of cytomegalovirus exposure and HLA in healthy donors. The data were produced by immunoSEQ multiplex PCR, yet TCRdb's version contains in-frame clones alone and is incomplete. The sample includes 90,000 to 150,000 clones, about 82% seen only once; the top ten take nearly 5%. The sample comprised PBMCs. These TCRs come from a man younger than 35 in good health and CMV-seronegative.

The DNA of the CDR3 is TGTGCCAGCAGCCAGGGGGCCTCCACAGATACGCAGTATTTT. Protein: CASSQGASTDTQYF. The V and J genes are TRBV4-2 and TRBJ2-3; the D gene is possibly TRBD1 (6 bases). V lost 3 bases to trimming and J lost 2 bases, with 9 bases between them. Germline CDR1 LGHNA, CDR2 YNFKEQ. There are 14 residues in the CDR3.

The rearrangement links TRBV30 to TRBJ1-1, with D perhaps matching TRBD1 (5 bases). This CDR3 has 15 amino acids. From germline, CDR1 is GTSNPN and CDR2 SVGIG (reference sequence). Trimming pared 2 bases from V and 3 bases from J, leaving 16 bases between. The CDR3 DNA is TGTGCCTGGAGTTCCTGGGACTTCAGGGACACTGAAGCTTTCTTT. It specifies CAWSSWDFRDTEAFF. Together with reference TRBV30 and TRBJ1-1, the CDR3 gives the full variable domain: SQTIHQWPATLVQPVGSPLSLECTVEGTSNPNLYWYRQAAGRGLQLLFYSVGIGQISSEVPQNLSASRPQDRQFILSSKKLLLSDSGFYLCAWSSWDFRDTEAFFGQGTRLTVV.

In this sample, this clone turned up once. The chain carries TRBV2 and TRBJ2-3; D might be TRBD1 (7 bases). Germline CDR1 and CDR2: SNHLY and FYNNEI. This CDR3 has 15 residues. Trimming removed 4 bases from V and 5 bases from J, with 16 bases in between. The CDR3 loop reads CASSADYSGGDTQYF. CDR3 in DNA: TGTGCCAGCAGTGCGGACTACTCAGGGGGAGATACGCAGTATTTT. The full variable domain, with the rest looked up from reference TRBV2 and TRBJ2-3, is EPEVTQTPSHQVTQMGQEVILRCVPISNHLYFYWYRQILGQKVEFLVSFYNNEISEKSEIFDDQFSVERPDGSNFTLKIRSTKLEDSAMYFCASSADYSGGDTQYFGPGTRLTVL.

CDR3 DNA: TGTGCCAGCAGCCAGACAGGGGGCAGAAACACCATATATTTT. Its protein product is CASSQTGGRNTIYF. The chain combines TRBV6-5 with TRBJ1-3; TRBD1 aligns across 10 bases. J was trimmed by 5 bases and V by 6 bases; bases with no gene match: 4. Germline V gene lookup returns CDR1 MNHEY and CDR2 SVGAGI. The CDR3 is 14 amino acids.

The chain has TRBV5-1 and TRBJ2-5; TRBD2 agrees at 13 bases. The CDR3 has 16 amino acids. From germline, CDR1 is SGHRS and CDR2 YFSETQ. With V trimmed by 4 bases and J by 4 bases, 7 bases remained unmatched. The CDR3 protein is CASSPGLAGVPETQYF. CDR3 nucleotides: TGCGCCAGCAGCCCCGGACTAGCGGGAGTCCCAGAGACCCAGTACTTC.

V and J are TRBV6-5 and TRBJ1-2; D gene unclear. This CDR3 is 13 amino acids long. CDR1 is MNHEY and CDR2 is SVGAGI in the germline V gene. The V end was cut by 6 bases, the J end by 4 bases, with 12 bases between. CDR3 loop: CASRPLGGYGYTF. The CDR3, as DNA: TGTGCCAGCAGACCCCTGGGAGGCTATGGCTACACCTTC.

This clone was recorded once. This sequence joins TRBV6-1 and TRBJ1-5; no clear D gene. This CDR3 contains 14 residues. CDR1 is MNHNS and CDR2 is SASEGT in the germline V gene. Deletions cut 8 bases from V and 0 bases from J, with 11 bases between. The CDR3 DNA reads TGTGCCAGCCTAAAAGTCGTTAGCAATCAGCCCCAGCATTTT. Protein: CASLKVVSNQPQHF.

The CDR3 is CASSPRTGGVQYF. In DNA form, the CDR3 reads TGTGCCAGCAGCCCACGGACAGGCGGCGTGCAGTACTTC. This chain joins TRBV7-2 and TRBJ2-7, with 7 bases fitting TRBD1. Trimming removed 5 bases from V and 9 bases from J; junction bases left unmatched: 10. There are 13 residues in the CDR3. CDR1 SGHTA and CDR2 FQGNSA come from the germline V gene.

The chain recombines TRBV19 with TRBJ2-7; TRBD1 agrees at 9 bases. Germline V gene data show CDR1 as LNHDA and CDR2 as SQIVND (reference sequence). The CDR3 length is 14 residues. V dropped 6 bases and J dropped 3; count of bases not matched to a gene: 6. In DNA form, the CDR3 reads TGTGCCAGTAGCACAGGGGGCAGCGGCTACGAGCAGTACTTC. Residues: CASSTGGSGYEQYF.

This rearrangement joins TRBV7-2 to TRBJ2-5, with a possible D match to TRBD1 (5 bases). The germline V gene encodes CDR1 SGHTA and CDR2 FQGNSA. Trimming pared 6 bases from V and 2 bases from J, leaving 7 bases between. The CDR3 has 12 residues. The CDR3 DNA reads TGTGCCAGCAGTCGACAGCAAGAGACCCAGTACTTC. Translation: CASSRQQETQYF.

The V and J genes are TRBV5-4 and TRBJ2-7, with 9 positions matching TRBD2. Germline V gives CDR1 SGHNT, CDR2 YYREEE (reference sequence). Trimming at V came to 4 bases and at J to 3 bases, leaving 11 bases not matched to a gene. This CDR3 is built from 16 residues. DNA of the CDR3: TGTGCCAGCAGCCCAGGGGGGCTAGCGGGGCTCTACGAGCAGTACTTC. It is translated as CASSPGGLAGLYEQYF.

The gene calls are TRBV10-2 and TRBJ2-7, with 9 positions matching TRBD1. The trim removed 6 bases at V and 3 bases at J, leaving 6 bases unmatched. This CDR3 has 14 amino acids. CDR1 WSHSY and CDR2 SAAADI come from the germline V gene. The CDR3 region is CASSPDRGYYEQYF. DNA for the CDR3: TGCGCCAGCAGCCCAGACAGGGGGTACTACGAGCAGTACTTC.

The V and J genes are TRBV30 and TRBJ1-6; 12 nucleotides agree with TRBD1. This CDR3 contains 14 residues. Trimming at V came to 7 bases and at J to 9 bases, leaving 7 bases not matched to a gene. The germline gives CDR1 GTSNPN, CDR2 SVGIG (reference sequence). The CDR3 bases are TGTGCCTCGCCGGGACAGGGGGCGAGTTCACCCCTCCACTTT. Translating it yields CASPGQGASSPLHF.

The rearrangement joins TRBV15 to TRBJ2-3; 8 nucleotides agree with TRBD2. The CDR3 is made up of 16 amino acids. V lost 8 bases and J lost 3; bases outside the gene matches: 13. Per the germline V gene, CDR1 is LNHNV and CDR2 is YYDKDF (reference sequence). The DNA of the CDR3 is TGTGCCACCGATAGCGGGACTTCTCTCACTACAGATACGCAGTATTTT. It encodes CATDSGTSLTTDTQYF.

The gene calls are TRBV30 and TRBJ1-3, with unresolved D. The V gene's germline CDR1 is GTSNPN and CDR2 SVGIG (reference sequence). Trimming took off 2 bases at V and 0 bases at J, with 8 bases between the two ends. This CDR3 comprises 14 residues. The CDR3 region has the DNA TGTGCCTGGAGTAACGAGTACTCTGGAAACACCATATATTTT. Residues: CAWSNEYSGNTIYF.

The sample holds one count of this clone. V and J are TRBV7-2 and TRBJ2-1; 10 bases line up with TRBD2. V shed 1 base, J shed 7 bases, and the junction held 7 bases outside the gene matches. CDR1 is SGHTA, CDR2 FQGNSA, per germline. The CDR3 is made up of 16 amino acids. The CDR3 region has the DNA TGTGCCAGCAGCTTAGTGCCCAGCGGGGGGGCGAATGAGCAGTTCTTC. This translates into CASSLVPSGGANEQFF.

The chain employs TRBV4-2 and TRBJ2-2, with D tentatively TRBD1 (5 bases). Trimming took off 0 bases at V and 1 base at J, with 15 bases between the two ends. Germline V gene sequence: CDR1 LGHNA, CDR2 YNFKEQ. The CDR3 sequence is 18 residues long. As DNA, the CDR3 is TGTGCCAGCAGCCAAGATCAAAGAAATCAGGGGAACACCGGGGAGCTGTTTTTT. As protein: CASSQDQRNQGNTGELFF.

The chain couples TRBV6-5 to TRBJ2-2; D may be TRBD1 (6 bases). This CDR3 is built from 16 residues. The ends were cut back, 4 bases at V and 1 base at J, with 13 bases in the middle. Germline CDR1 is MNHEY and CDR2 is SVGAGI. Here the CDR3 DNA reads TGTGCCAGCAGTTCAGAGGACAGTTTGAACACCGGGGAGCTGTTTTTT. This sequence encodes CASSSEDSLNTGELFF.

The chain links TRBV4-2 to TRBJ2-7, with D perhaps matching TRBD1 (6 bases). V was shortened by 0 bases and J by 2 bases, with 11 bases between the two germline ends. The CDR3 contains 15 residues. Germline-derived CDR1 and CDR2 are LGHNA and YNFKEQ. CDR3 DNA: TGTGCCAGCAGCCAAGAGCAACAGGGACCCTACGAGCAGTACTTC. This translates into CASSQEQQGPYEQYF.

The chain employs TRBV7-9 and TRBJ1-1, with 8 nucleotides matching TRBD1. V shed 5 bases and J 1 base; nucleotides not matched to a gene: 6. The CDR3 runs 15 residues. Germline V lookup: CDR1 SEHNR, CDR2 FQNEAQ (reference sequence). CDR3 sequence reads: CASSPEGQANTEAFF. CDR3 DNA: TGTGCCAGCAGCCCCGAGGGACAGGCGAACACTGAAGCTTTCTTT.

This chain connects TRBV5-6 to TRBJ2-1; 9 bases are a match to TRBD1. The trim removed 5 bases at V and 0 bases at J, leaving 6 bases unmatched. Germline CDR1 SGHDT, CDR2 YYEEEE. The CDR3 covers 16 residues. This CDR3 reads CASSLGQGLSYNEQFF. The CDR3 region has the DNA TGTGCCAGCAGTCTGGGACAGGGCCTCTCCTACAATGAGCAGTTCTTC.

The rearrangement joins TRBV2 to TRBJ2-1, with TRBD1 matching over 9 bases. Looked up from germline, CDR1 is SNHLY and CDR2 is FYNNEI. J gave up 5 bases and V 6 bases, and 5 bases lay outside the gene matches. The CDR3 has 14 amino acids. The CDR3 bases are TGTGCCAGCAGGGACAGGGGAGGACACAATGAGCAGTTCTTC. The encoded protein is CASRDRGGHNEQFF.

This chain uses TRBV4-1 with TRBJ2-3; 8 nucleotides match TRBD1. CDR1 and CDR2 (germline): MGHRA, YSYEKL. Trimming cost V 2 bases and J 0 bases; bases outside gene matches: 7. The CDR3 is 17 amino acids. The CDR3 DNA sequence: TGCGCCAGCAGCCAAACTGGGACAGGATCTAGCACAGATACGCAGTATTTT. Translating it yields CASSQTGTGSSTDTQYF.

The CDR3 loop reads CASSYRDYSTDTQYF. For the CDR3, the DNA is TGTGCCAGCAGCTACCGGGACTACAGCACAGATACGCAGTATTTT. The chain combines TRBV5-4 with TRBJ2-3, with TRBD2 matching 7 bases. CDR1 is SGHNT, CDR2 YYREEE, per germline (reference sequence). The CDR3 covers 15 residues. V was clipped by 3 bases and J by 0 bases; unmatched bases: 4.